Listed below are T cell receptor beta chains from one sample, sequenced in a study of cytomegalovirus exposure and HLA in healthy donors. Clones were sequenced by immunoSEQ multiplex PCR, and TCRdb holds only the in-frame ones, with some missing. The sample lists roughly 130,000 clones, less than 85% seen once, with approximately 2% in the top ten. The sample was PBMCs. Receptors originate from a man aged 40-55 years in good health and CMV-seronegative. Each CDR3 is given with its conserved first and last residue. Each record gives: V gene, D gene, J gene, clone size, CDR3 DNA, CDR3 protein. D genes are given only for firm matches. Clone size is given for some rows only: seen once, a few or many times, or a class if the clone is expanded.

v_gene: TRBV30; d_gene: -; j_gene: TRBJ1-5; abundance: -; CDR3nt: TGTGCCTGGAGCCCAGGGGACAATCAGCCCCAGCATTTT; CDR3aa: CAWSPGDNQPQHF
v_gene: TRBV6-6; d_gene: -; j_gene: TRBJ2-7; abundance: -; CDR3nt: TGTGCCAGCAGTCCCTTTAACAGGGCTACCTACGAGCAGTACTTC; CDR3aa: CASSPFNRATYEQYF
v_gene: TRBV5-1; d_gene: -; j_gene: TRBJ1-4; abundance: -; CDR3nt: TGCGCCAGCAGCTTGGACAGACCAACTAATGAAAAACTGTTTTTT; CDR3aa: CASSLDRPTNEKLFF
v_gene: TRBV9; d_gene: TRBD2; j_gene: TRBJ2-5; abundance: -; CDR3nt: TGTGCCAGCAGCGACGGGACTAGCGGGAGGATATTGGAGACCCAGTACTTC; CDR3aa: CASSDGTSGRILETQYF
v_gene: TRBV27; d_gene: TRBD1; j_gene: TRBJ1-2; abundance: -; CDR3nt: TGTGCCAGCAGTTTCCTGTATAGGGGGCAGGGCTATGGCTACACCTTC; CDR3aa: CASSFLYRGQGYGYTF
v_gene: TRBV6-5; d_gene: -; j_gene: TRBJ2-2; abundance: few; CDR3nt: TGTGCCAGCAGTCCCCTCAGGGACACCGGGGAGCTGTTTTTT; CDR3aa: CASSPLRDTGELFF
v_gene: TRBV28; d_gene: TRBD1; j_gene: TRBJ1-5; abundance: -; CDR3nt: TGTGCCAGCACCTCAAACAGGGGCGGACGACAGCCCCAGCATTTT; CDR3aa: CASTSNRGGRQPQHF
v_gene: TRBV15; d_gene: -; j_gene: TRBJ1-5; abundance: few; CDR3nt: TGTGCCACCAGCCTTACTCAGGGAAGGGCTCAGCCCCAGCATTTT; CDR3aa: CATSLTQGRAQPQHF
v_gene: TRBV5-1; d_gene: -; j_gene: TRBJ2-5; abundance: few; CDR3nt: TGCGCCAGCAGATATACAGACCAAGAGACCCAGTACTTC; CDR3aa: CASRYTDQETQYF
v_gene: TRBV7-9; d_gene: TRBD1; j_gene: TRBJ2-7; abundance: -; CDR3nt: TGTGCCAGCAGCGGAGCGACAGGGGTAGCGTACAACGAGCAGTACTTC; CDR3aa: CASSGATGVAYNEQYF
v_gene: TRBV5-6; d_gene: -; j_gene: TRBJ2-3; abundance: -; CDR3nt: TGTGCCAGCAGCTTAAGGGTAGCCAGGGGCACAGATACGCAGTATTTT; CDR3aa: CASSLRVARGTDTQYF
v_gene: TRBV5-1; d_gene: -; j_gene: TRBJ2-3; abundance: -; CDR3nt: TGCGCCAGCACTCGTTTATCTAGCACAGATACGCAGTATTTT; CDR3aa: CASTRLSSTDTQYF
v_gene: TRBV5-1; d_gene: TRBD1; j_gene: TRBJ2-5; abundance: -; CDR3nt: TGCGCCAGCAGCTCGGACAGGGAAGAGACCCAGTACTTC; CDR3aa: CASSSDREETQYF
v_gene: TRBV10-3; d_gene: TRBD2; j_gene: TRBJ2-7; abundance: few; CDR3nt: TGTGCCATCAGCGACTTAGCGGGAGGAGGAAACGAGCAGTACTTC; CDR3aa: CAISDLAGGGNEQYF
v_gene: TRBV5-6; d_gene: TRBD2; j_gene: TRBJ2-7; abundance: -; CDR3nt: TGTGCCAGCAGCTCCTTAGCGGGGCGGGAGTACGAGCAGTACTTC; CDR3aa: CASSSLAGREYEQYF
v_gene: TRBV25-1; d_gene: -; j_gene: TRBJ2-7; abundance: -; CDR3nt: TGTGCCAGCAGCCGAGGGGGGGGCCAGGGCTACGAGCAGTACTTC; CDR3aa: CASSRGGGQGYEQYF
v_gene: TRBV7-9; d_gene: -; j_gene: TRBJ1-6; abundance: -; CDR3nt: TGTGCCAGCAGCCCTCGCGGGGGGCAGGCAAGCTCCTATAATTCACCCCTCCACTTT; CDR3aa: CASSPRGGQASSYNSPLHF
v_gene: TRBV19; d_gene: -; j_gene: TRBJ2-7; abundance: -; CDR3nt: TGTGCCAGTAGTGCACAACTACCCTACGAGCAGTACTTC; CDR3aa: CASSAQLPYEQYF
v_gene: TRBV5-8; d_gene: TRBD1; j_gene: TRBJ1-4; abundance: -; CDR3nt: TGTGCCAGCAGCCCCCTGGACAGGGGCCTGGAAAAACTGTTTTTT; CDR3aa: CASSPLDRGLEKLFF
v_gene: TRBV29-1; d_gene: TRBD1; j_gene: TRBJ1-5; abundance: -; CDR3nt: TGCAGCGTTGGACTCCAGGGGGGTAGCAATCAGCCCCAGCATTTT; CDR3aa: CSVGLQGGSNQPQHF
v_gene: TRBV23-1; d_gene: -; j_gene: TRBJ2-2; abundance: -; CDR3nt: TGCGCCAGCATGCACCTTGGATTAGTAGAAACATGTGGGCTGGACACCGGGGAGCTGTTTTTT; CDR3aa: CASMHLGLVETCGLDTGELFF
v_gene: TRBV2; d_gene: -; j_gene: TRBJ2-7; abundance: few; CDR3nt: TGTGCCAGCAGTGTAGTGGGAGATATATACGAGCAGTACTTC; CDR3aa: CASSVVGDIYEQYF
v_gene: TRBV30; d_gene: -; j_gene: TRBJ2-2; abundance: -; CDR3nt: TGTGCCTGGAGTGTGGGCTTGAACGGGGAGCTGTTTTTT; CDR3aa: CAWSVGLNGELFF
v_gene: TRBV7-2; d_gene: -; j_gene: TRBJ1-2; abundance: -; CDR3nt: TGTGCCAGCACCCAAGACAGGATCTATGGCTACACCTTC; CDR3aa: CASTQDRIYGYTF
v_gene: TRBV28; d_gene: -; j_gene: TRBJ1-5; abundance: -; CDR3nt: TGTGCCAGCAGTCCGGGTCCAACCCAGCATTTT; CDR3aa: CASSPGPTQHF
v_gene: TRBV7-2; d_gene: -; j_gene: TRBJ2-3; abundance: -; CDR3nt: TGTGCCAGCAGCTTTTTTTTGGGGGCGGATACGCAGTATTTT; CDR3aa: CASSFFLGADTQYF
v_gene: TRBV5-6; d_gene: TRBD2; j_gene: TRBJ2-7; abundance: -; CDR3nt: TGTGCCAGCAGCTTGGGGCGGGGGGACCACGAGCAGTACTTC; CDR3aa: CASSLGRGDHEQYF
v_gene: TRBV28; d_gene: TRBD1; j_gene: TRBJ2-7; abundance: -; CDR3nt: TGTGCCAGCAGCCTCCCCCGGGACAGGGGGTACGAGCAGTACTTC; CDR3aa: CASSLPRDRGYEQYF
v_gene: TRBV11-3; d_gene: -; j_gene: TRBJ2-1; abundance: -; CDR3nt: TGTGCCAGCAGCTTAGAGGCTGGCCAGAATGAGCAGTTCTTC; CDR3aa: CASSLEAGQNEQFF
v_gene: TRBV6-4; d_gene: -; j_gene: TRBJ1-5; abundance: once; CDR3nt: TGTGCCCCTGACACCCGAGACAGCAGCAATCAGCCCCAGCATTTT; CDR3aa: CAPDTRDSSNQPQHF
v_gene: TRBV7-9; d_gene: TRBD1; j_gene: TRBJ2-5; abundance: -; CDR3nt: TGTGCCAGCAGCCCCCGGGAGGGGACAGGGGGCACCCAAGAGACCCAGTACTTC; CDR3aa: CASSPREGTGGTQETQYF